These 18 T cell receptor beta chains came from one sample sequenced in a study of metastatic and nonmetastatic thyroid tumors. TCRdb re-processed the PCR reads through MiXCR. The repertoire holds 30,000 to 45,000 clones, less than 25% seen once, with 15% to 19% in the top ten. Prior to thyroid surgery, none of the patients had received any treatment. Sequences were obtained from blood. The source is a female donor with papillary thyroid cancer or a benign thyroid nodule (not recorded which). Some clones in this sample may be carry-over from other donors' samples.

This clone is judged medium-sized. This chain connects TRBV6-1 to TRBJ2-1; a weak D match, TRBD2 (6 bases). The V and J ends lost 4 bases and 3 bases respectively, with 13 bases between them. The CDR3 contains 15 residues. Germline-derived CDR1 and CDR2 are MNHNS and SASEGT. The CDR3 here is CASSGRLEGYNEQFF. As DNA, the CDR3 is TGTGCCAGCAGTGGCCGACTAGAAGGCTACAATGAGCAGTTCTTC.

This clone has a count of ten or more. For the CDR3, the DNA is TGCGCCAGCAGCGGACGACAGGCGGGGTATGGCTACACCTTC. As protein: CASSGRQAGYGYTF. This rearrangement joins TRBV5-1 to TRBJ1-2, with D perhaps matching TRBD1 (6 bases). Trimming pared 4 bases from V and 5 bases from J, leaving 15 bases between. The germline gives CDR1 SGHRS, CDR2 YFSETQ. The CDR3 totals 14 residues.

This clone was counted ten times or more. This chain connects TRBV28 to TRBJ1-2, with D possibly TRBD1 on 6 matching bases. V was cut by 0 bases and J by 2 bases, with 19 bases left in between. Germline lookup yields CDR1 MDHEN and CDR2 SYDVKM. The CDR3 runs to 18 residues. The CDR3 loop reads CASSLWSPTQGRNYGYTF. The CDR3 DNA sequence: TGTGCCAGCAGTTTATGGTCACCGACGCAGGGGCGGAACTATGGCTACACCTTC.

The sample holds a few counts of this clone. It may be a read error: a sequence one base away is much more abundant. This CDR3 is also generated by other DNA sequences in the sample. The rearrangement links TRBV20-1 to TRBJ2-1, with D possibly TRBD1 on 6 matching bases. Germline-derived CDR1 and CDR2 are DFQATT and SNEGSKA (reference sequence). The CDR3 runs to 14 residues. Here the CDR3 DNA reads TGTAGTGCCATCACAGGGATGGGGTCCAATGAGCAGTTCTTC. It is translated as CSAITGMGSNEQFF.

V gene TRBV6-2 or TRBV6-3 combines with J gene TRBJ1-1; possibly TRBD1 for D (6 bases). Germline-derived CDR1 and CDR2 are MNHEY and SVGEGT. The CDR3 extends over 13 amino acids. The V and J ends lost 10 bases and 1 base respectively, with 13 bases between them. The CDR3 reads CATQTDRNTEAFF. The DNA for the CDR3 is TGTGCCACCCAAACGGACAGGAACACTGAAGCTTTCTTT.

This clone was seen ten or more times. The chain links TRBV5-1 to TRBJ2-1; D unresolved. Per the germline V gene, CDR1 is SGHRS and CDR2 is YFSETQ. This CDR3 spans 13 amino acids. Between the trimmed V and J ends, which lost 5 bases and 0 bases, there was a span of 6 bases. CDR3 sequence: CASRPDSYNEQFF. The DNA of the CDR3 is TGCGCCAGCAGACCCGACTCCTACAATGAGCAGTTCTTC. Combining the CDR3 with reference TRBV5-1 and TRBJ2-1 gives the whole variable domain KAGVTQTPRYLIKTRGQQVTLSCSPISGHRSVSWYQQTPGQGLQFLFEYFSETQRNKGNFPGRFSGRQFSNSRSEMNVSTLELGDSALYLCASRPDSYNEQFFGPGTRLTVL.

This clone occurred many times. This sequence joins TRBV2 and TRBJ2-1; TRBD2 might be the D (6 bases). The germline gives CDR1 SNHLY, CDR2 FYNNEI. This CDR3 is built from 17 residues. The V and J ends lost 4 bases and 0 bases respectively, with 16 bases between them. In DNA form, the CDR3 reads TGTGCCAGCAGTGGGAAACTAGCACCGAGCTCCTACAATGAGCAGTTCTTC. Its protein is CASSGKLAPSSYNEQFF.

In its sample, this clone was seen many times. The chain uses TRBV12-3 or TRBV12-4 and TRBJ2-1, with 9 nucleotides matching TRBD2. V shed 4 bases, J shed 2 bases, and the junction held 9 bases outside the gene matches. The CDR3 is 17 amino acids. The CDR3 reads CASSSGLAVSTYNEQFF. The DNA of the CDR3 is TGTGCCAGCAGTTCGGGACTAGCAGTTAGCACCTACAATGAGCAGTTCTTC.

This clone is termed large (0.1 to 1%). The chain recombines TRBV28 with TRBJ2-2, with D hard to call. Looked up from germline, CDR1 is MDHEN and CDR2 is SYDVKM. The CDR3 contains 13 residues. The ends were cut back, 5 bases at V and 0 bases at J, with 4 bases in the middle. The DNA for the CDR3 is TGTGCCAGCAGTACAGCGAACACCGGGGAGCTGTTTTTT. It encodes CASSTANTGELFF.

This clone was counted ten times or more. The V call is TRBV20-1, the J call TRBJ1-1; unclear D gene. The CDR3 length is 15 residues. V lost 0 bases to trimming and J lost 3 bases, with 14 bases between them. CDR1 is DFQATT and CDR2 is SNEGSKA in the germline V gene (reference sequence). The DNA for the CDR3 is TGCAGTGCTAGAGATCGGGTACAGATGCACACTGAAGCTTTCTTT. It encodes CSARDRVQMHTEAFF.

By share of the sample, this clone is medium-sized (0.01 to 0.1%). CDR3 region: CASSEGDYYYEQYF. CDR3 in DNA: TGTGCCAGCAGTGAAGGGGACTACTACTACGAGCAGTACTTC. The V call is TRBV2, the J call TRBJ2-7; TRBD2 matches 7 bases. Germline V gene lookup returns CDR1 SNHLY and CDR2 FYNNEI. J gave up 3 bases and V 1 base, and 3 bases lay outside the gene matches. This CDR3 spans 14 amino acids. Full variable domain (missing parts from reference TRBV2 and TRBJ2-7): EPEVTQTPSHQVTQMGQEVILRCVPISNHLYFYWYRQILGQKVEFLVSFYNNEISEKSEIFDDQFSVERPDGSNFTLKIRSTKLEDSAMYFCASSEGDYYYEQYFGPGTRLTVT.

This clone was recorded at least ten times. The genes are TRBV27 and TRBJ1-4; 7 bases line up with TRBD1. The J segment lost 6 bases and the V segment lost 9 bases, leaving 16 bases of the junction unmatched. Germline V gene data show CDR1 as MNHEY and CDR2 as SMNVEV (reference sequence). The CDR3 covers 16 residues. The CDR3, as DNA: TGTGCCAGTCATCGGGTAGGGACAGCATCGGATGAAAAACTGTTTTTT. This gives the protein CASHRVGTASDEKLFF. Full variable domain (remainder filled in from reference TRBV27 and TRBJ1-4): EAQVTQNPRYLITVTGKKLTVTCSQNMNHEYMSWYRQDPGLGLRQIYYSMNVEVTDKGDVPEGYKVSRKEKRNFPLILESPSPNQTSLYFCASHRVGTASDEKLFFGSGTQLSVL.

Ten or more counts support this clone. This chain connects TRBV7-9 to TRBJ1-5; D uncertain. Germline V gene sequence: CDR1 SEHNR, CDR2 FQNEAQ (reference sequence). The V and J ends lost 5 bases and 1 base respectively, with 9 bases between them. This CDR3 spans 14 amino acids. CDR3 nucleotides: TGTGCCAGCAGCCGGACCGAGAGCAATCAGCCCCAGCATTTT. Residues: CASSRTESNQPQHF.

This clone has a count of ten or more. The rearrangement links TRBV5-1 to TRBJ2-1; 12 nucleotides agree with TRBD2. The CDR3 is 14 amino acids. Per germline, CDR1 SGHRS and CDR2 YFSETQ. Trimming removed 2 bases from V and 7 bases from J; junction bases left unmatched: 1. DNA for the CDR3: TGCGCCAGCAGCTTACTAGCGGGAGGAAATGAGCAGTTCTTC. This codes for CASSLLAGGNEQFF. The full variable domain, with the rest looked up from reference TRBV5-1 and TRBJ2-1, is KAGVTQTPRYLIKTRGQQVTLSCSPISGHRSVSWYQQTPGQGLQFLFEYFSETQRNKGNFPGRFSGRQFSNSRSEMNVSTLELGDSALYLCASSLLAGGNEQFFGPGTRLTVL.

This clone was detected many times. The chain uses TRBV29-1 and TRBJ1-1, with 7 bases that match TRBD1. The CDR3 consists of 10 residues. Germline CDR1 SQVTM, CDR2 ANQGSEA. V shed 6 bases and J 11 bases; nucleotides not matched to a gene: 6. The CDR3 sequence: CSVHQGVAFF. The CDR3 coding sequence is TGCAGCGTACATCAGGGGGTGGCTTTCTTT.

The sample holds many counts of this clone. This sequence joins TRBV5-1 and TRBJ2-2, with unresolved D. This CDR3 region has 13 residues. V lost 3 bases, J lost 6 bases, and 9 bases lay in between. Germline-derived CDR1 and CDR2 are SGHRS and YFSETQ. The CDR3 sequence is CASSSSLAGELFF. The CDR3 DNA follows: TGCGCCAGCAGCTCCTCTCTAGCCGGGGAGCTGTTTTTT.

This clone was seen repeatedly, ten times or more. This chain connects TRBV20-1 to TRBJ2-7, with 7 positions matching TRBD2. Germline CDR1 and CDR2: DFQATT and SNEGSKA (reference sequence). The CDR3 is 14 residues long. The trim removed 0 bases at V and 6 bases at J, leaving 8 bases unmatched. CDR3 DNA sequence: TGCAGTGCTAGAGATCCGGGACTATCTGTCGAGCAGTACTTC. This translates into CSARDPGLSVEQYF.

The chain joins TRBV20-1 to TRBJ1-6; D perhaps matches TRBD1 (5 bases). The CDR3 totals 14 residues. Trimming stripped 6 bases from V and 10 bases from J, with 19 bases between. Germline V CDR1 and CDR2: DFQATT, SNEGSKA (reference sequence). CDR3 sequence reads: CSATTMNPGSPLHF. DNA of the CDR3: TGCAGTGCGACAACAATGAACCCAGGGTCACCCCTCCACTTT.